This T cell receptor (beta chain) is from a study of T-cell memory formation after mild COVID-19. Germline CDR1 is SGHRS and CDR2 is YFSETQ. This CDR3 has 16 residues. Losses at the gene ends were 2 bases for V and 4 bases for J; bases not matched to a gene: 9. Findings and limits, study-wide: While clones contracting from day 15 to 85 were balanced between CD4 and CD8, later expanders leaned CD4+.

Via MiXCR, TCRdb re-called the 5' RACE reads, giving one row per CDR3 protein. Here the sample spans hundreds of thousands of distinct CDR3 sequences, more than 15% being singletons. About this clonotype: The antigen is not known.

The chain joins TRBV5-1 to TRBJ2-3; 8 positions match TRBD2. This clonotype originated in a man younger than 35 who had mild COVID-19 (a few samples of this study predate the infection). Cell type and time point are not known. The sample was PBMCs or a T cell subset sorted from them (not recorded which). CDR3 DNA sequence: TGCGCCAGCAGCTTATTCCCGGGGGGGCATGCAGATACGCAGTATTTT. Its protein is CASSLFPGGHADTQYF.